This entry is about one TCR beta chain. The V end lost 4 bases, the J end lost 3 bases, and 10 bases lay between the germline ends. The CDR3 runs to 14 residues. The germline gives CDR1 MDHEN, CDR2 SYDVKM. This sample is part of a study of blood T cell repertoires in COVID-19. Original processing methods: For nucleated cells, counts were estimated from reference gene primer amplification. Generated by immunoSEQ multiplex PCR, the TCRdb table keeps only in-frame clones and is missing some. That table gives V, J and clone size, and the DNA gave D and trimming. The repertoire holds approximately 30,000 clones, with 90% to 95% as singletons.

This receptor was taken from a human donor in a cohort sampled during active COVID-19. Material: peripheral blood. The chain couples TRBV28 to TRBJ1-5; D uncertain. CDR3: CASSSGGINQPQHF. The CDR3 DNA is TGTGCCAGCAGTTCGGGAGGGATCAATCAGCCCCAGCATTTT. Variable domain in full (rest from reference TRBV28 and TRBJ1-5): DVKVTQSSRYLVKRTGEKVFLECVQDMDHENMFWYRQDPGLGLRLIYFSYDVKMKEKGDIPEGYSVSREKKERFSLILESASTNQTSMYLCASSSGGINQPQHFGDGTRLSIL.